This is a list of T cell receptor beta chains from one sample in a study of blood T cell repertoires in COVID-19. Assay: immunoSEQ multiplex PCR; the TCRdb copy retains only in-frame clones and omits some. The data hold about 76,000 clones, with 82% observed a single time. The sequenced sample consisted of peripheral blood. The receptor source for this set is a human donor in a cohort sampled during active COVID-19. Both conserved end residues are part of each CDR3. D genes are given only for firm matches. Clone size is not always given. Where it is, it says once, few, many or a class for expanded clones.

clone size | J gene | V gene | D gene | CDR3 DNA | CDR3 protein
. | TRBJ2-7 | TRBV5-6 | TRBD2 | TGTGCCAGCAGCCTACTGGGACTAGCTACCTCCTACGAGCAGTACTTC | CASSLLGLATSYEQYF
. | TRBJ1-3 | TRBV11-3 | . | TGTGCCAGCAGCTTGGGAGGAGCTGGAAACACCATATATTTT | CASSLGGAGNTIYF
. | TRBJ1-1 | TRBV7-6 | . | TGTGCCAGCAGCTTATATCTGCCGGGTACCTCAGGGGCTGAAGCTTTCTTT | CASSLYLPGTSGAEAFF
. | TRBJ2-1 | TRBV11-3 | TRBD2 | TGTGCCAGCAGCACCTTAACTAGCGGGGCCGGAAATGAGCAGTTCTTC | CASSTLTSGAGNEQFF
. | TRBJ2-3 | TRBV3-1/TRBV3-2 | . | TGTGCCAGCGGGGAGGGGGTCACAGATACGCAGTATTTT | CASGEGVTDTQYF
. | TRBJ1-2 | TRBV29-1 | . | TGCAGCGTTGAAGCGAGGCAGGAGGGCTATGGCTACACCTTC | CSVEARQEGYGYTF
. | TRBJ2-5 | TRBV30 | . | TGTGCCTGGCAGGCGCAAGAGACCCAGTACTTC | CAWQAQETQYF
. | TRBJ2-1 | TRBV5-1 | . | TGCGCCAGCAGCTTCCTAGGGACTGCCCAAGAGCAGTTCTTC | CASSFLGTAQEQFF
. | TRBJ1-2 | TRBV6-5 | TRBD1 | TGTGCCAGTATTGGGACAGGGGGCCCGTATGGCTACACCTTC | CASIGTGGPYGYTF
. | TRBJ1-4 | TRBV12-3/TRBV12-4 | . | TGTGCCAGCAGTTTCAGGGCCGAAAAACTGTTTTTT | CASSFRAEKLFF
. | TRBJ1-2 | TRBV27 | . | TGTGCCAGCAGTCGGAGCGTGGTAAATGGCTACACCTTC | CASSRSVVNGYTF
few | TRBJ1-6 | TRBV18 | . | TGTGCCAGCTCAGTGGGGGGGGATAATTCACCCCTCCACTTT | CASSVGGDNSPLHF
. | TRBJ2-2 | TRBV7-9 | . | TGTGCCAGCAGCTTAGACGGGGGGCGTCACACCGGGGAGCTGTTTTTT | CASSLDGGRHTGELFF
. | TRBJ2-5 | TRBV25-1 | TRBD2 | TGTGCCAGCAGTGAATGGGGGGGGTACCAAGAGACCCAGTACTTC | CASSEWGGYQETQYF
. | TRBJ2-7 | TRBV7-8 | TRBD1 | TGTGCCAGCAGTTTTTATGGGACAGCCTCCTACGAGCAGTACTTC | CASSFYGTASYEQYF
. | TRBJ1-2 | TRBV5-1 | . | TGCGCCAGCAGCTTGGGCAGGGAAGGACGAGGCTACACCTTC | CASSLGREGRGYTF